This TCR beta chain was found in a study of T cell responses to AZD1222 COVID-19 vaccine (dated by TCRdb to 2020 to 2022). Regarding the complete study: AZD1222 recipients given second doses at about 4 weeks or at about 12 weeks were pooled, since spike-specific TCR depth and breadth were not found to differ between the two schedules. TCR sequencing was performed for fewer than 250 trial participants, of whom around 200 were given two doses of AZD1222 and around 26 were given two doses of MenACWY control vaccine. Trial participants were enrolled by age into subgroups of 18-55, 56-69 and 70-plus years, and roughly 150, 30 and 60 TCR-sequenced participants, respectively, were included in these subgroups. Here is what the overall study found, with its caveats: Participants were mostly white British and included more females than males, and it was suggested by the authors that clonal diversity may have been underestimated. Nearly half of unique spike-specific TCRs reportedly recognized epitopes outside regions mutated in the B.1.351 and B.1.1.7 variants. Conclusions about previously exposed vaccinees were limited because only a handful of AZD1222 recipients were SARS-CoV-2 seropositive at baseline. Because no samples from the day 14 peak response were available, repertoires could be characterized only after the peak T cell response. After two AZD1222 doses, both the breadth and the depth of spike-specific TCRs were significantly higher than at day 0 and than in MenACWY recipients. In the small 56-69-year group, the increase in depth fell short of significance, most likely because of low power. The vaccine-associated CD4 TCRs covered the entire spike protein, and the dominant responses fell in regions 160-218 and 743-854.

The sample's time point, from its label and the paper: baseline before first vaccination. The vaccinee samples were drawn from two UK trials, COV001 and COV002, one of which was a single-blind randomized controlled phase 2/3 trial testing AZD1222 (ChAdOx1 nCoV-19) in healthy adults. Trial participant PBMC samples were collected at day 0 and day 28 after the second dose for TCRbeta chain sequencing. The CDR3, from cysteine to phenylalanine, totals 13 residues. Only CDR3 DNA remains: 39 bases, in frame from the first base. Relative to germline, V is missing 5 bases and J is missing 0 bases, with 4 bases of the junction outside any gene match. Per the germline V gene, SQVTM is the CDR1 and ANQGSEA is the CDR2. The CDR3 regions of human TCRbeta chains were analyzed by immunosequencing. From the authors' description of their analysis: Repertoire TCRs were checked for matches against a reference library of SARS-CoV-2-specific TCRs that had been generated using the MIRA antigen-specificity platform. Breadth meant the fraction of unique TCRs that were SARS-CoV-2-associated, whereas depth meant the fraction of total T cells that were SARS-CoV-2-associated. Each spike-specific TCR was assigned to its reactive spike region and to a CD4 or CD8 class using the MIRA data. Log10-transformed breadth and depth values were compared by one-way ANOVA with Sidak's multiple comparisons tests. What TCRdb holds here is the immuneACCESS table cut down to in-frame rearrangements. Part of the clones is not present; checked against another copy, under half of the missing clones reflect an unresolved V gene, and the others are unexplained. From that table come the V and J calls and clone size; the DNA was used to work out D and trimming. For this sample there are 110,000 to 150,000 clones; just over 85% appear just once. The ten largest make up under 3.5% of the sample.

Comment on this clone: The antigen this receptor binds is unknown. Base qualities are not recorded, but no much larger clone differs from it by a single base.

This material consisted of peripheral blood, taken on day 0 of AZD1222 vaccination. The TCR sequence derives from an adult in good health. The chain is encoded by TRBV29-1 joined to TRBJ2-7; 7 nucleotides in the junction match TRBD2. The sequence in DNA is TGCAGCGTTCTGGGGGGGAGCTCCTACGAGCAGTACTTC. This codes for CSVLGGSSYEQYF.